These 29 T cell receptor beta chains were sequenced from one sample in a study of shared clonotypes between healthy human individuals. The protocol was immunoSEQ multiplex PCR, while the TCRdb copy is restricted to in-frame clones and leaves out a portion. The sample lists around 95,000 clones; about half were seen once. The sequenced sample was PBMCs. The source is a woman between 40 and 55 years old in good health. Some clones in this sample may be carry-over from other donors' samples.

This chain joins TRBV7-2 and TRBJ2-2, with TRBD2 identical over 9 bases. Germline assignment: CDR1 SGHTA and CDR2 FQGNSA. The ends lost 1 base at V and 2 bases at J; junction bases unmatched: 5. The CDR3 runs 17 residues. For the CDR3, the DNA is TGTGCCAGCAGCTTAGGGCGGGGACTAGCAAACACCGGGGAGCTGTTTTTT. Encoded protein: CASSLGRGLANTGELFF.

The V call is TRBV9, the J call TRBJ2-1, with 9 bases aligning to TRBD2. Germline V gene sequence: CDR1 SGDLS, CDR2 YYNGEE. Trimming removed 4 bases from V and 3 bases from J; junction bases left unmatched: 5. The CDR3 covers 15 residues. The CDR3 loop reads CASSPGLAVYNEQFF. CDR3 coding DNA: TGTGCCAGCAGCCCGGGACTAGCTGTCTACAATGAGCAGTTCTTC.

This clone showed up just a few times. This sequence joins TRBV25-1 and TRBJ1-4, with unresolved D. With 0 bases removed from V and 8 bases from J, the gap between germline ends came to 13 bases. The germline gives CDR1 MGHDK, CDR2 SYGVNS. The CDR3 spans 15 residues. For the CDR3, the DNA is TGTGCCAGCAGTGAATATCGAGGGATTTGGGAAAAACTGTTTTTT. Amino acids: CASSEYRGIWEKLFF. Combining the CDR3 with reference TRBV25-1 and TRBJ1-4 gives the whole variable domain EADIYQTPRYLVIGTGKKITLECSQTMGHDKMYWYQQDPGMELHLIHYSYGVNSTEKGDLSSESTVSRIRTEHFPLTLESARPSHTSQYLCASSEYRGIWEKLFFGSGTQLSVL.

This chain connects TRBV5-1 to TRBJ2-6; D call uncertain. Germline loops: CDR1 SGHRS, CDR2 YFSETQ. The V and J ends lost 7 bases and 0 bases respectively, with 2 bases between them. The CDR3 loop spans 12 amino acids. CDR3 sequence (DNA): TGCGCCAGCGCCTCTGGGGCCAACGTCCTGACTTTC. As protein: CASASGANVLTF. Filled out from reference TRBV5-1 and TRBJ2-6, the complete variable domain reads KAGVTQTPRYLIKTRGQQVTLSCSPISGHRSVSWYQQTPGQGLQFLFEYFSETQRNKGNFPGRFSGRQFSNSRSEMNVSTLELGDSALYLCASASGANVLTFGAGSRLTVL.

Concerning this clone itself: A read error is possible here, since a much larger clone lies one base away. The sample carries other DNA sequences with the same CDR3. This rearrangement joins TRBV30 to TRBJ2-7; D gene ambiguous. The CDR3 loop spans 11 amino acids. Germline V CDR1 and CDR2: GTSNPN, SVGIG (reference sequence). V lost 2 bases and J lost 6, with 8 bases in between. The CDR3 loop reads CAWSRTLEQYF. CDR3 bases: TGTGCCTGGAGTCGAACTCTCGAGCAGTACTTC.

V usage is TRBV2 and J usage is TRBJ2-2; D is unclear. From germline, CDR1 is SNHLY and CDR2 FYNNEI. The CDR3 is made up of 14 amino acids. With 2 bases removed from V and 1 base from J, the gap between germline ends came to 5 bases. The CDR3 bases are TGTGCCAGCAGTGAATCCAGGAACACCGGGGAGCTGTTTTTT. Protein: CASSESRNTGELFF.

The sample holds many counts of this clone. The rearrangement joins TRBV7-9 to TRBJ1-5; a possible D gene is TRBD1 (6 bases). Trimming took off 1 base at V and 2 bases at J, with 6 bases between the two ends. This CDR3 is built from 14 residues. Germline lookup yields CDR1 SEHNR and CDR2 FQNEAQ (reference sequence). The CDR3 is CASSLDRGNQPQHF. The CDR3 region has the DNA TGTGCCAGCAGCTTAGACAGGGGCAATCAGCCCCAGCATTTT.

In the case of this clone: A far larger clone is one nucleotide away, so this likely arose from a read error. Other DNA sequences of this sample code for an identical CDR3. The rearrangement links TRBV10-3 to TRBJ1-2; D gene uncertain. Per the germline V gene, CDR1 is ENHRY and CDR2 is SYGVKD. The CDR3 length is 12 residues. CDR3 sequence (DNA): TGTGCCAGCAGTGCCAGGATGGGTGGCTACACCTTC. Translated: CASSARMGGYTF.

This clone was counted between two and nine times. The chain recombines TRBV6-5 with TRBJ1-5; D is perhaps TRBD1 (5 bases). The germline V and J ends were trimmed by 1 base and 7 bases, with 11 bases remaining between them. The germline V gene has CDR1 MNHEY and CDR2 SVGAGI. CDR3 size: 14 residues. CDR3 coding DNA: TGTGCCAGCAGTTACTACCAGGGAGGGCAGCCCCAGCATTTT. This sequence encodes CASSYYQGGQPQHF.

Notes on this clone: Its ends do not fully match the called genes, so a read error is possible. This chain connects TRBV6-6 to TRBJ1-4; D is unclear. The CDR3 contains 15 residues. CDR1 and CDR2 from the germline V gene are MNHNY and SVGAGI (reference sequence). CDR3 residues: CASSPEDATNEKLLF. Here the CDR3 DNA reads TGTGCCAGCAGCCCCGAGGATGCAACTAATGAAAAACTGCTTTTT.

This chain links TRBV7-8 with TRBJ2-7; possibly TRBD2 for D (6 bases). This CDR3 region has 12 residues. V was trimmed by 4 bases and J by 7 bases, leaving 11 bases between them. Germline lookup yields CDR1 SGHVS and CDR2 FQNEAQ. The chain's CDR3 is CASSSGEREQYF. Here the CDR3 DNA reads TGTGCCAGCAGCTCGGGAGAGAGGGAGCAGTACTTC.

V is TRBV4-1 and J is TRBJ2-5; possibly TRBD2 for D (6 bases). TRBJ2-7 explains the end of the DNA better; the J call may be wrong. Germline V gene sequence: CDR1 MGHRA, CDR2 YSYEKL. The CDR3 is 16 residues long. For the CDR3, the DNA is TGCGCCAGCAGCCAGGGATTATCGGGACTCCGGGCCGAGCAGTACTTC. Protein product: CASSQGLSGLRAEQYF.

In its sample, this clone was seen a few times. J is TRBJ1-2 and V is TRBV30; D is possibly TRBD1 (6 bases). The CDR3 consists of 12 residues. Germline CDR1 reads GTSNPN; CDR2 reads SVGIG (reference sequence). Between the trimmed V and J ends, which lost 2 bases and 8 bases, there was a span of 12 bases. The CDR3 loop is CAWSRGRSGYTF. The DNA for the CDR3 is TGTGCCTGGAGTCGGGGGCGGTCGGGCTACACCTTC.

The CDR3 loop reads CASSSQPPGEQYF. Here the CDR3 DNA reads TGCGCCAGCAGCTCCCAACCTCCCGGCGAGCAGTACTTC. This sequence joins TRBV5-1 and TRBJ2-7; no firm D call. Trimming left V 3 bases short and J 6 bases short, with 13 bases between. Germline CDR1 and CDR2: SGHRS and YFSETQ. CDR3 length: 13 residues.

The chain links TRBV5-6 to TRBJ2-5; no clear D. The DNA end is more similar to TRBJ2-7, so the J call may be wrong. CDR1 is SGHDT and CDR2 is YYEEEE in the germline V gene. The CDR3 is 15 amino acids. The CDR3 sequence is CASSLRSIGSYEQYF. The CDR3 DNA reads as TGTGCCAGCAGCCTAAGATCGATCGGCTCCTACGAGCAGTACTTC.

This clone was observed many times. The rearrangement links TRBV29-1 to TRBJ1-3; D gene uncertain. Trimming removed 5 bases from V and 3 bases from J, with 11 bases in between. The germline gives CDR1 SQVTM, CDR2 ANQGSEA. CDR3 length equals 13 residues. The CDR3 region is CSVIGLVGNTIYF. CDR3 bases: TGCAGCGTTATTGGACTCGTTGGAAACACCATATATTTT.

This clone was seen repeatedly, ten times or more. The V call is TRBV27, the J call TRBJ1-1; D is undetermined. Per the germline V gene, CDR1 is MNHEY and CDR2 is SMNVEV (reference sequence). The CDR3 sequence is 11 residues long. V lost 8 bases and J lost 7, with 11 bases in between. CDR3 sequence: CASRGRYEAFF. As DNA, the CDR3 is TGTGCCAGCCGTGGCAGGTATGAAGCTTTCTTT.

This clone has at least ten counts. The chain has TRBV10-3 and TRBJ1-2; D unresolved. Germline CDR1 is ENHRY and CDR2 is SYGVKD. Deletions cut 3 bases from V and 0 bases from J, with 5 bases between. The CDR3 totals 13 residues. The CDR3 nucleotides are TGTGCCATCAGTGAACGTTCTAACTATGGCTACACCTTC. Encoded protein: CAISERSNYGYTF.

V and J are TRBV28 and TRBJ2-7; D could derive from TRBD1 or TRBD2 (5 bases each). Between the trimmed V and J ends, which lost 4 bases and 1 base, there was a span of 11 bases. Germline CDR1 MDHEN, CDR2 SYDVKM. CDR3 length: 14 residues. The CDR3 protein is CASSWGPTSYEQYF. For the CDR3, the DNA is TGTGCCAGCAGTTGGGGACCTACGTCCTACGAGCAGTACTTC.

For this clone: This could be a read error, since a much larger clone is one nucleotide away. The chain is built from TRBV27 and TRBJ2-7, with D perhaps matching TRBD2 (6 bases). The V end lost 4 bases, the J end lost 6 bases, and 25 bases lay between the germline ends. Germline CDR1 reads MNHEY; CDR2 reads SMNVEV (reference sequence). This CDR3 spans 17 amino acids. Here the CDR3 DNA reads TGTGCCAGCAGTTCATCGCTTTGGCCGGGTAGACTAGGCGAGCAGTACTTC. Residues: CASSSSLWPGRLGEQYF.

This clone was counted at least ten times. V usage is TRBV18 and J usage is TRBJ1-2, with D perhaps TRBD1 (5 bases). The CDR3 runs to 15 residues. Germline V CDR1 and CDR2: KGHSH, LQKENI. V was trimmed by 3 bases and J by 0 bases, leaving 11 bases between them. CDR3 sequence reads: CASSPRDGPNYGYTF. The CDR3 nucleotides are TGTGCCAGCTCACCCCGGGACGGTCCTAACTATGGCTACACCTTC. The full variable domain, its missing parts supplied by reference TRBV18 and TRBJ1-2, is NAGVMQNPRHLVRRRGQEARLRCSPMKGHSHVYWYRQLPEEGLKFMVYLQKENIIDESGMPKERFSAEFPKEGPSILRIQQVVRGDSAAYFCASSPRDGPNYGYTFGSGTRLTVV.

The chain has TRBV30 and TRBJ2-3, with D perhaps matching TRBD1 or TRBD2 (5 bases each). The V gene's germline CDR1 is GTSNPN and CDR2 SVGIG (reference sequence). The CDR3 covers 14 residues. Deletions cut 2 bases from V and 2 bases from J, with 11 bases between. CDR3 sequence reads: CAWSKSGPTDTQYF. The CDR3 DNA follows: TGTGCCTGGAGTAAATCGGGGCCCACAGATACGCAGTATTTT.

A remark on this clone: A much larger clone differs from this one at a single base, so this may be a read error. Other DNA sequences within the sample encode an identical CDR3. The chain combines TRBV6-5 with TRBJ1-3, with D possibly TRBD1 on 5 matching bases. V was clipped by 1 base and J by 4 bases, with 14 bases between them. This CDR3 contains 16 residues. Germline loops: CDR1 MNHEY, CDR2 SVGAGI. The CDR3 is CASSYFAGSTGNTIYF. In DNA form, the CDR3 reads TGTGCCAGCAGTTACTTTGCAGGGAGTACCGGAAACACCATATATTTT.

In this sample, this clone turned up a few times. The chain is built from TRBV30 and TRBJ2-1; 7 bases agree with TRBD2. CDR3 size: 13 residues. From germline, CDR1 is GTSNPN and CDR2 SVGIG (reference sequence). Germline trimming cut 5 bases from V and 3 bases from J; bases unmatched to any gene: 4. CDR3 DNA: TGTGCCTGGTCAACTAGCGTCTACAATGAGCAGTTCTTC. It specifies CAWSTSVYNEQFF. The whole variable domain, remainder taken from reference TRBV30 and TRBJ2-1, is SQTIHQWPATLVQPVGSPLSLECTVEGTSNPNLYWYRQAAGRGLQLLFYSVGIGQISSEVPQNLSASRPQDRQFILSSKKLLLSDSGFYLCAWSTSVYNEQFFGPGTRLTVL.

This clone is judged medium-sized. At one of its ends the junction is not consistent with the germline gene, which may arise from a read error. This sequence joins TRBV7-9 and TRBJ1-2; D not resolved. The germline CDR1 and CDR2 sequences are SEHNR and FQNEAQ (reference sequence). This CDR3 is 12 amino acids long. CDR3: CASSLGGFWAHF. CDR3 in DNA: TGTGCCAGCAGCTTAGGAGGGTTTTGGGCCCACTTC.

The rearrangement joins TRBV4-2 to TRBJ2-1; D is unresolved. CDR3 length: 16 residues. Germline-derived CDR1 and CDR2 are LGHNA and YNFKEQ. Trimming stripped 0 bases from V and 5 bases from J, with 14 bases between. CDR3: CASSQDRPGRNNEQFF. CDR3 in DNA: TGTGCCAGCAGCCAAGATCGACCCGGACGCAACAATGAGCAGTTCTTC.

The CDR3 loop is CASSLGGQGNYEQYF. CDR3 nucleotide sequence: TGCGCCAGCAGCTTGGGGGGACAGGGAAACTACGAGCAGTACTTC. The V call is TRBV5-1, the J call TRBJ2-7; TRBD1 aligns across 9 bases. The trim removed 0 bases at V and 3 bases at J, leaving 4 bases unmatched. This CDR3 spans 15 amino acids. Germline V gene lookup returns CDR1 SGHRS and CDR2 YFSETQ.

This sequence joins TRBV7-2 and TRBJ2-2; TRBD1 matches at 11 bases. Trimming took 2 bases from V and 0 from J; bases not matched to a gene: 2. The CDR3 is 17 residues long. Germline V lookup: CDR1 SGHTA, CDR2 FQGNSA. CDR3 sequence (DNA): TGTGCCAGCAGCTTAAAGGACAGGGGGCCGAACACCGGGGAGCTGTTTTTT. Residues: CASSLKDRGPNTGELFF. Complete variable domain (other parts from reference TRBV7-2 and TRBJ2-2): GAGVSQSPSNKVTEKGKDVELRCDPISGHTALYWYRQSLGQGLEFLIYFQGNSAPDKSGLPSDRFSAERTGGSVSTLTIQRTQQEDSAVYLCASSLKDRGPNTGELFFGEGSRLTVL.

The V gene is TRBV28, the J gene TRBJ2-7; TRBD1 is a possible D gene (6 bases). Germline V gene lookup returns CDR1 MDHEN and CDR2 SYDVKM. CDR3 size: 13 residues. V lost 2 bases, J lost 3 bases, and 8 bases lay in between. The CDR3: CASSLGGGYEQYF. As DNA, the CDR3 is TGTGCCAGCAGTTTAGGGGGCGGCTACGAGCAGTACTTC.